The rows below give T cell receptor beta chains drawn from one sample of a study of CD8 T cells in ankylosing spondylitis. TCRdb used MiXCR to reprocess the 5' RACE reads, holding one entry per CDR3 protein. The data show approximately 220,000 distinct CDR3 sequences, approximately 20% seen once. Sequenced material: blood, either unsorted or a sorted T cell fraction (not recorded which). These receptors were collected from a male donor with ankylosing spondylitis. Each CDR3 is given with its conserved first and last residue. D genes are given only for firm matches. Clone size is shown for a subset of rows, as once, few, many or a class of expanded clone.

abundance,v_gene,d_gene,j_gene,CDR3aa,CDR3nt
many,TRBV12-3/TRBV12-4,-,TRBJ1-1,CASSSPRGAEAFF,TGTGCCAGCAGCTCTCCCCGGGGGGCTGAAGCTTTCTTT
-,TRBV6-5,TRBD2,TRBJ2-2,CASSYLLTSGVNTGELFF,TGTGCCAGCAGTTACCTCCTGACTAGCGGGGTGAACACCGGGGAGCTGTTTTTT
-,TRBV11-1,-,TRBJ2-1,CASSDGTGEVAGAYNEQFF,TGTGCCAGCAGCGACGGGACAGGGGAAGTAGCGGGGGCTTACAATGAGCAGTTCTTC
few,TRBV6-1,-,TRBJ2-3,CASSPTREGDTQYF,TGTGCCAGCAGTCCGACACGAGAGGGAGATACGCAGTATTTT
-,TRBV30,-,TRBJ1-1,CAWSSVRGTEAFF,TGTGCCTGGAGTTCCGTCAGAGGCACTGAAGCTTTCTTT
-,TRBV28,-,TRBJ2-1,CASSLLATTSEQFF,TGTGCCAGCAGTTTGCTAGCGACTACCAGTGAGCAGTTCTTC
-,TRBV14,TRBD1,TRBJ2-3,CASSETGGADTQYF,TGTGCCAGCAGCGAGACAGGGGGCGCAGATACGCAGTATTTT
few,TRBV10-3,-,TRBJ2-1,CAISIDLSSSNEQFF,TGTGCCATCAGCATAGACCTAAGCTCCTCAAATGAGCAGTTCTTC
-,TRBV7-6,-,TRBJ2-1,CASSLEGHYNEQFF,TGTGCCAGCAGCTTAGAGGGACACTACAATGAGCAGTTCTTC
-,TRBV4-1,TRBD2,TRBJ2-1,CASSQTYGTSGRESVGGEQFF,TGCGCCAGCAGCCAAACCTACGGGACTAGCGGGAGAGAATCCGTGGGGGGTGAGCAGTTCTTC
-,TRBV7-8,-,TRBJ2-1,CASSLSGQTSYNEQFF,TGTGCCAGCAGCTTATCCGGGCAGACCTCCTACAATGAGCAGTTCTTC
-,TRBV27,TRBD1,TRBJ2-7,CASSPRTGGNEQYF,TGTGCCAGCAGCCCCAGGACAGGGGGCAACGAGCAGTACTTC
few,TRBV2,TRBD1,TRBJ2-7,CASSEDRENEQYF,TGTGCCAGCAGTGAGGACAGGGAGAACGAGCAGTACTTC
-,TRBV4-1,-,TRBJ2-2,CASSLAPGPANTGELFF,TGCGCCAGCAGCCTAGCACCGGGACCTGCGAACACCGGGGAGCTGTTTTTT
-,TRBV7-2,-,TRBJ2-1,CASTPVVANEQFF,TGTGCCAGCACCCCGGTGGTCGCGAATGAGCAGTTCTTC
few,TRBV20-1,TRBD2,TRBJ2-3,CSAPPPGLAGDRTDTQYF,TGCAGTGCGCCCCCCCCGGGACTAGCGGGAGATAGGACAGATACGCAGTATTTT
few,TRBV5-1,TRBD2,TRBJ2-7,CASSFMTGGLADSYEQYF,TGCGCCAGCAGCTTTATGACAGGCGGACTAGCGGACTCCTACGAGCAGTACTTC
-,TRBV7-2,-,TRBJ2-3,CASSLTAPDTQYF,TGTGCCAGCAGCTTAACCGCCCCCGATACGCAGTATTTT
-,TRBV9,-,TRBJ2-2,CASSVSGDTGELFF,TGTGCCAGCAGCGTATCAGGCGACACCGGGGAGCTGTTTTTT
once,TRBV20-1,TRBD2,TRBJ2-1,CSAIVQPGLVISWAREQFF,TGCAGTGCTATCGTCCAACCGGGACTAGTTATATCATGGGCCCGGGAGCAGTTCTTC
-,TRBV27,-,TRBJ1-6,CASSLLGGDSPLHF,TGTGCCAGCAGTTTACTGGGAGGAGATTCACCCCTCCACTTT
many,TRBV12-3/TRBV12-4,TRBD1,TRBJ2-2,CASRLTGGTGELFF,TGTGCCAGCAGACTGACAGGGGGGACCGGGGAGCTGTTTTTT
few,TRBV15,-,TRBJ2-3,CATSRDGGGPTTQYF,TGTGCCACCAGCAGAGATGGGGGGGGGCCAACTACGCAGTATTTT
few,TRBV21-1,-,TRBJ1-4,CASSRTNEKLFF,TGTGCCAGCAGCAGAACTAATGAAAAACTGTTTTTT
many,TRBV9,TRBD2,TRBJ2-3,CASSATPGLAIRTDTQYF,TGTGCCAGCAGCGCGACGCCGGGACTAGCGATACGCACAGATACGCAGTATTTT
-,TRBV2,-,TRBJ2-7,CATQFENRDYEQYF,TGTGCCACCCAATTTGAGAACAGGGATTACGAGCAGTACTTC
-,TRBV2,TRBD1,TRBJ2-7,CASGDRPYEQYF,TGTGCCAGCGGGGACAGGCCCTACGAGCAGTACTTC
few,TRBV27,-,TRBJ2-7,CASSLPPPTDEQYF,TGTGCCAGCAGTTTACCCCCCCCGACAGACGAGCAGTACTTC
-,TRBV27,-,TRBJ1-5,CASQALGSNQPQHF,TGTGCCAGCCAGGCCCTCGGCAGCAATCAGCCCCAGCATTTT
-,TRBV2,-,TRBJ2-5,CASSESAAGETQYF,TGTGCCAGCAGTGAGTCAGCGGCAGGAGAGACCCAGTACTTC
few,TRBV4-2,TRBD2,TRBJ2-7,CASSQEKREVGEQYF,TGTGCCAGCAGCCAAGAGAAGCGGGAGGTGGGCGAGCAGTACTTC
-,TRBV2,-,TRBJ1-4,CASSEGRNNEKLFF,TGTGCCAGCAGTGAAGGCCGGAATAATGAAAAACTGTTTTTT
many,TRBV29-1,-,TRBJ2-7,CSVEAGTSYEQYF,TGCAGCGTTGAAGCGGGGACCTCCTACGAGCAGTACTTC
few,TRBV2,TRBD2,TRBJ2-7,CASGRSTGGLAGGLEQYF,TGTGCCAGCGGCCGATCGACAGGGGGACTAGCGGGAGGTCTCGAGCAGTACTTC
few,TRBV7-8,-,TRBJ1-2,CASSLETVRYNYGYTF,TGTGCCAGCAGCTTAGAGACGGTCCGATATAACTATGGCTACACCTTC
few,TRBV4-1,-,TRBJ2-7,CASSQVPPDILSYEQYF,TGCGCCAGCAGCCAAGTCCCGCCCGACATACTCTCCTACGAGCAGTACTTC
many,TRBV29-1,-,TRBJ1-2,CSVAAGVGYTF,TGCAGCGTTGCTGCGGGGGTTGGCTACACCTTC
few,TRBV27,-,TRBJ2-7,CASSFDSASYEQYF,TGTGCCAGCAGTTTTGACAGTGCCTCCTACGAGCAGTACTTC
few,TRBV11-2,-,TRBJ2-3,CASSPHIGIFTDTQYF,TGTGCCAGCAGCCCTCACATAGGGATCTTCACAGATACGCAGTATTTT
-,TRBV11-2,TRBD1,TRBJ2-1,CASSLRDRRPLYEQFF,TGTGCCAGCAGCTTAAGGGACAGAAGGCCGTTGTATGAGCAGTTCTTC
few,TRBV7-3,-,TRBJ2-1,CASSSGTAWWDEQFF,TGTGCCAGCAGCTCGGGGACCGCCTGGTGGGATGAGCAGTTCTTC
once,TRBV20-1,-,TRBJ2-1,CSAGEASENNEQFF,TGCAGTGCGGGGGAGGCTAGCGAGAACAATGAGCAGTTCTTC
-,TRBV7-8,-,TRBJ1-4,CASSLGGLGDEKLFF,TGTGCCAGCAGCTTAGGAGGGTTAGGGGATGAAAAACTGTTTTTT
-,TRBV20-1,TRBD1,TRBJ2-7,CSARGTGSSYEQYF,TGCAGTGCTAGAGGGACAGGGAGCTCCTACGAGCAGTACTTC
few,TRBV3-1,TRBD2,TRBJ2-7,CASSHGGIWEQYF,TGTGCCAGCAGCCACGGGGGGATCTGGGAGCAGTACTTC
many,TRBV12-3/TRBV12-4,-,TRBJ2-4,CASSFALGGQNIQYF,TGTGCCAGCAGTTTCGCTTTAGGGGGTCAAAACATTCAGTACTTC
-,TRBV11-2,-,TRBJ2-3,CASSPLGGAYGDTQYF,TGTGCCAGCAGCCCACTCGGTGGGGCCTATGGTGATACGCAGTATTTT
-,TRBV7-2,-,TRBJ1-2,CASSAQSSGYTF,TGTGCCAGCAGCGCACAGTCTTCTGGCTACACCTTC
many,TRBV12-3/TRBV12-4,-,TRBJ1-2,CASSSAGSTANYGYTF,TGTGCCAGCAGTTCCGCCGGCAGCACCGCTAACTATGGCTACACCTTC
-,TRBV5-1,-,TRBJ1-2,CASSWEDGYGYTF,TGCGCCAGCAGCTGGGAGGACGGGTATGGCTACACCTTC
few,TRBV6-1,-,TRBJ2-7,CASREGPASSYEQYF,TGTGCCAGCAGGGAGGGACCGGCGAGCTCCTACGAGCAGTACTTC
few,TRBV9,-,TRBJ1-1,CASSVGGGTVEAFF,TGTGCCAGCAGCGTAGGGGGGGGGACGGTTGAAGCTTTCTTT
many,TRBV6-2/TRBV6-3,-,TRBJ2-1,CASSYVRNNEQFF,TGTGCCAGCAGTTACGTCCGTAACAATGAGCAGTTCTTC
few,TRBV2,-,TRBJ2-2,CASSGTPYTGELFF,TGTGCCAGCAGTGGGACACCCTACACCGGGGAGCTGTTTTTT
once,TRBV7-8,TRBD2,TRBJ2-1,CASSSTSGGWNEQFF,TGTGCCAGCAGCTCTACTAGCGGGGGGTGGAATGAGCAGTTCTTC